The 27 T cell receptor beta chains below were found in one sample sequenced in a study of blood T cell repertoires in COVID-19. The repertoire was sequenced with immunoSEQ multiplex PCR; TCRdb's copy has only in-frame clones and lacks some. This sample has under 80,000 clones; about 89% occur once, and the top ten carry roughly 13%. Sequenced sample: peripheral blood. The receptors were gathered from a man between 65 and 79 years old with active or convalescent COVID-19.

This rearrangement joins TRBV9 to TRBJ2-7, with D perhaps TRBD1 (5 bases). The CDR3 runs to 13 residues. Germline lookup yields CDR1 SGDLS and CDR2 YYNGEE. V shed 3 bases and J shed 6 bases, with 13 bases lying between them. The CDR3 region is CASSATPGIEQYF. The CDR3 coding sequence is TGTGCCAGCAGCGCAACCCCAGGGATCGAGCAGTACTTC.

This rearrangement joins TRBV3-1 (or the pseudogene TRBV3-2) to TRBJ1-4, with D uncertain. Trimming stripped 4 bases from V and 2 bases from J, with 11 bases between. Germline CDR1 LGHDT, CDR2 YNNKEL (reference sequence). There are 15 residues in the CDR3. The CDR3 here is CASSRGSTTNEKLFF. DNA of the CDR3: TGTGCCAGCAGCCGCGGGAGTACGACTAATGAAAAACTGTTTTTT.

This chain links TRBV5-4 with TRBJ2-7; TRBD2 aligns across 7 bases. The CDR3 runs 15 residues. V trimming: 1 base; J trimming: 2 bases; junction bases outside the gene matches: 6. The germline gives CDR1 SGHNT, CDR2 YYREEE (reference sequence). The CDR3 reads CASSLTGTTAYEQYF. Here the CDR3 DNA reads TGTGCCAGCAGCTTGACCGGGACTACCGCCTACGAGCAGTACTTC.

The gene calls are TRBV27 and TRBJ2-1; TRBD1 might be the D (6 bases). The germline gives CDR1 MNHEY, CDR2 SMNVEV (reference sequence). V lost 2 bases, J lost 4 bases, and 9 bases lay in between. The CDR3 loop spans 14 amino acids. CDR3 DNA sequence: TGTGCCAGCAGTTTACGGGACACGTACAATGAGCAGTTCTTC. This gives the protein CASSLRDTYNEQFF.

The chain links TRBV5-1 to TRBJ2-1; 13 nucleotides line up with TRBD2. CDR3 length: 17 amino acids. With 2 bases clipped from V and 9 bases from J, the junction kept 11 bases outside the gene matches. Germline values: CDR1 SGHRS, CDR2 YFSETQ. DNA for the CDR3: TGCGCCAGCAGCTTCTCACTAGCGGGAGGGGGCGGGATTGAGCAGTTCTTC. Translation gives CASSFSLAGGGGIEQFF.

This chain joins TRBV5-1 and TRBJ2-4, with 7 nucleotides matching TRBD1. The V gene's germline CDR1 is SGHRS and CDR2 YFSETQ. This CDR3 has 16 residues. V was clipped by 0 bases and J by 6 bases; unmatched bases: 9. The CDR3 spells CASSLEGGIMVNIQYF. In DNA, the CDR3 is TGCGCCAGCAGCTTGGAAGGGGGCATAATGGTAAACATTCAGTACTTC.

The gene calls are TRBV7-2 and TRBJ2-5, with 9 bases matching TRBD1. Trimming removed 0 bases from V and 6 bases from J; junction bases left unmatched: 2. The CDR3 length is 14 residues. The germline V gene encodes CDR1 SGHTA and CDR2 FQGNSA. The CDR3 reads CASSLAGTGKTQYF. The CDR3 DNA sequence: TGTGCCAGCAGCTTAGCTGGGACAGGGAAGACCCAGTACTTC.

The chain has TRBV9 and TRBJ1-3; D gene uncertain. V dropped 0 bases and J dropped 0 bases, with 10 bases sitting between them. This CDR3 has 16 amino acids. Germline V gives CDR1 SGDLS, CDR2 YYNGEE. CDR3 sequence: CASSVGYSSSGNTIYF. DNA of the CDR3: TGTGCCAGCAGCGTAGGTTACAGTAGCTCTGGAAACACCATATATTTT.

This chain connects TRBV27 to TRBJ1-1, with no clear D. V lost 0 bases to trimming and J lost 2 bases, with 10 bases between them. Germline V gene sequence: CDR1 MNHEY, CDR2 SMNVEV (reference sequence). The length of the CDR3 is 15 residues. The CDR3 DNA sequence: TGTGCCAGCAGTTTATCGAGCAGGCCAAACACTGAAGCTTTCTTT. This translates into CASSLSSRPNTEAFF.

The chain joins TRBV11-2 to TRBJ1-1; D is uncertain. Germline CDR1 reads SGHAT; CDR2 reads FQNNGV. Between the trimmed V and J ends, which lost 3 bases and 8 bases, there was a span of 10 bases. The CDR3 is 12 residues long. In DNA form, the CDR3 reads TGTGCCAGCAGCTTTGCCGGGAGGGAAGCTTTCTTT. This codes for CASSFAGREAFF.

This clone has only a few counts. This chain joins TRBV29-1 and TRBJ2-3; 16 bases map to TRBD2. CDR3 length equals 16 residues. Germline V lookup: CDR1 SQVTM, CDR2 ANQGSEA. V shed 6 bases, J shed 4 bases, and the junction held 7 bases outside the gene matches. The CDR3 DNA is TGCAGCGTGACCGGGACTAGCGGGAGGGCCGCAGATACGCAGTATTTT. This encodes CSVTGTSGRAADTQYF.

The CDR3 loop is CASSPPSSGEQYF. The CDR3 DNA is TGTGCCAGCAGTCCACCATCATCAGGGGAGCAGTACTTC. The V gene is TRBV28, the J gene TRBJ2-7; possibly TRBD1 for D (5 bases). This CDR3 comprises 13 residues. Trimming took 5 bases from V and 7 from J, leaving 15 bases between them. Germline CDR1 reads MDHEN; CDR2 reads SYDVKM.

The chain couples TRBV19 to TRBJ1-5, with D possibly TRBD1 on 5 matching bases. V lost 10 bases and J 6 bases, leaving 16 bases between the germline ends. CDR1 is LNHDA and CDR2 is SQIVND in the germline V gene (reference sequence). This CDR3 contains 13 residues. CDR3 bases: TGTGCCACCGCGTGGGGGGGAAGTCAGCCCCAGCATTTT. It yields the protein CATAWGGSQPQHF.

The chain combines TRBV27 with TRBJ2-3, with TRBD2 as a possible D gene (7 bases). The CDR3 consists of 16 residues. Germline loops: CDR1 MNHEY, CDR2 SMNVEV (reference sequence). V dropped 5 bases and J dropped 9 bases, with 24 bases sitting between them. Here the CDR3 reads CASSPGLAGAKGTQYF. CDR3 DNA sequence: TGTGCCAGCAGTCCGGGACTTGCGGGGGCAAAAGGGACGCAGTATTTT.

V is TRBV18 and J is TRBJ2-5; D is perhaps TRBD1 (5 bases). Trimming pared 1 base from V and 5 bases from J, leaving 14 bases between. The CDR3 consists of 15 residues. CDR1 and CDR2 (germline): KGHSH, LQKENI. CDR3 bases: TGTGCCAGCTCACCACTTCCAGACTCAGGGGAGACCCAGTACTTC. It translates to CASSPLPDSGETQYF.

This clone was detected once. CDR3 loop: CASSLRTSGGYEQYF. DNA of the CDR3: TGTGCCAGCAGTTTGAGGACTAGCGGGGGCTACGAGCAGTACTTC. The rearrangement joins TRBV27 to TRBJ2-7, with TRBD2 matching over 13 bases. This CDR3 comprises 15 residues. Germline CDR1 MNHEY, CDR2 SMNVEV (reference sequence). V trimming: 3 bases; J trimming: 3 bases; junction bases outside the gene matches: 2.

J is TRBJ2-3 and V is TRBV7-8; 11 nucleotides align to TRBD2. The V gene end was trimmed by 3 bases and the J gene end by 2 bases; junction bases not matched to a gene: 10. The CDR3 runs 18 residues. Germline CDR1 SGHVS, CDR2 FQNEAQ. CDR3 amino acids: CASSFGLAGGPNTDTQYF. The CDR3 DNA follows: TGTGCCAGCAGCTTTGGCTTAGCGGGAGGGCCGAACACAGATACGCAGTATTTT. Drawing the rest from reference TRBV7-8 and TRBJ2-3, the complete variable domain is GAGVSQSPRYKVAKRGQDVALRCDPISGHVSLFWYQQALGQGPEFLTYFQNEAQLDKSGLPSDRFFAERPEGSVSTLKIQRTQQEDSAVYLCASSFGLAGGPNTDTQYFGPGTRLTVL.

This chain uses TRBV2 with TRBJ1-1; D might be TRBD1 (5 bases). The CDR3 is made up of 13 amino acids. Germline values: CDR1 SNHLY, CDR2 FYNNEI. Trimming cost V 3 bases and J 1 base, with 6 bases left between them. DNA of the CDR3: TGTGCCAGCAGTGATCAGGGGAACACTGAAGCTTTCTTT. Translated, it gives CASSDQGNTEAFF. The variable domain in full, with the rest retrieved from reference TRBV2 and TRBJ1-1, is EPEVTQTPSHQVTQMGQEVILRCVPISNHLYFYWYRQILGQKVEFLVSFYNNEISEKSEIFDDQFSVERPDGSNFTLKIRSTKLEDSAMYFCASSDQGNTEAFFGQGTRLTVV.

This clone appeared a single time. CDR3 DNA: TGCGCCAGCAGCCAAGATCGGTGGACTAGCGGGAGTTCCTACGAGCAGTACTTC. Translating it yields CASSQDRWTSGSSYEQYF. The chain couples TRBV4-3 to TRBJ2-7; TRBD2 agrees at 13 bases. This CDR3 contains 18 residues. J lost 1 base, V lost 0 bases, and 6 bases had no gene match. CDR1 is LGHNA, CDR2 YSLEER, per germline.

The V call is TRBV18, the J call TRBJ2-2; 7 positions agree with TRBD2. The CDR3 spans 13 residues. V lost 5 bases to trimming and J lost 7 bases; unmatched junction nucleotides: 4. CDR1 and CDR2 (germline): KGHSH, LQKENI. The CDR3, as DNA: TGTGCCAGCTCAAAAGCGGGGAACGGGGAGCTGTTTTTT. As protein: CASSKAGNGELFF.

This clone appeared a single time. The V gene is TRBV29-1, the J gene TRBJ1-2, with TRBD1 matching over 10 bases. The trim removed 7 bases at V and 11 bases at J, leaving 7 bases unmatched. CDR3 length equals 11 residues. The germline CDR1 and CDR2 sequences are SQVTM and ANQGSEA. CDR3 in amino acids: CSAMTGGLYTF. CDR3 in DNA: TGCAGCGCTATGACAGGGGGCCTTTACACCTTC.

The table lists this clone with a count of one. The V and J genes are TRBV28 and TRBJ1-5; D possibly corresponds to TRBD1 (5 bases). V was clipped by 5 bases and J by 1 base, with 21 bases between them. Germline V gene lookup returns CDR1 MDHEN and CDR2 SYDVKM. This CDR3 has 18 amino acids. DNA for the CDR3: TGTGCCAGCAGTCGAAAGGTGGGAGGACACCCCAGCAATCAGCCCCAGCATTTT. It specifies CASSRKVGGHPSNQPQHF.

The rearrangement links TRBV12-5 to TRBJ2-3; TRBD2 might be the D (6 bases). Germline-derived CDR1 and CDR2 are LGHNT and FRNRAP. Trimming left V 5 bases short and J 4 bases short, with 10 bases between. This CDR3 is built from 13 residues. CDR3 nucleotide sequence: TGTGCTAGTGGTCTAGGGACTCCAGATACGCAGTATTTT. The encoded protein is CASGLGTPDTQYF.

The rearrangement links TRBV20-1 to TRBJ1-1, with TRBD1 matching 8 bases. Looked up from germline, CDR1 is DFQATT and CDR2 is SNEGSKA (reference sequence). There are 11 residues in the CDR3. DNA for the CDR3: TGCAGATTACAGGGGGGAACTGAAGCTTTCTTT. Its translation is CRLQGGTEAFF.

The chain recombines TRBV6-5 with TRBJ1-2, with 9 bases matching TRBD1. J lost 12 bases, V lost 6 bases, and 11 bases had no gene match. CDR1 is MNHEY and CDR2 is SVGAGI in the germline V gene. This CDR3 spans 13 amino acids. Here the CDR3 DNA reads TGTGCCAGCAGCCCGGGAGGACAGGGGAAGGACACCTTC. Its translation: CASSPGGQGKDTF.

The gene calls are TRBV28 and TRBJ2-7; the D gene is possibly TRBD1 (5 bases). In germline, CDR1 is MDHEN, CDR2 SYDVKM. The CDR3 covers 13 residues. Trimming took 3 bases from V and 7 from J, leaving 13 bases between them. The CDR3 region is CASSLSERGEQYF. As DNA, the CDR3 is TGTGCCAGCAGTTTGTCCGAAAGGGGTGAGCAGTACTTC. Complete variable domain (other parts from reference TRBV28 and TRBJ2-7): DVKVTQSSRYLVKRTGEKVFLECVQDMDHENMFWYRQDPGLGLRLIYFSYDVKMKEKGDIPEGYSVSREKKERFSLILESASTNQTSMYLCASSLSERGEQYFGPGTRLTVT.

The chain couples TRBV2 to TRBJ1-1; the D gene is possibly TRBD1 (6 bases). V was pared by 4 bases and J by 1 base, with 10 bases between. The CDR3 length is 14 residues. Germline V CDR1 and CDR2: SNHLY, FYNNEI. DNA of the CDR3: TGTGCCAGCAGTGGGGGGGGGCCGAACACTGAAGCTTTCTTT. Amino acid sequence: CASSGGGPNTEAFF.